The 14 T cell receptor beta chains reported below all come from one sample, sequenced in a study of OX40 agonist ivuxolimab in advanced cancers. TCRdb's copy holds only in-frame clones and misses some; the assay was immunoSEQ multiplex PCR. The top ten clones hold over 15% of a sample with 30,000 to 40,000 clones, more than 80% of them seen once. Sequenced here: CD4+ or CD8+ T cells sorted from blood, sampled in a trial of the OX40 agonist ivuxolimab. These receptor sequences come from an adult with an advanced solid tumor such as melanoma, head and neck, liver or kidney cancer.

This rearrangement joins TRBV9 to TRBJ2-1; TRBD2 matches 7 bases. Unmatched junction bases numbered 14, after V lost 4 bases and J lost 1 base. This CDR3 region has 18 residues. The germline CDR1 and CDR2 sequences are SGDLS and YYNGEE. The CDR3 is CASSPQTPSGKSYNEQFF. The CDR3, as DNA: TGTGCCAGCAGCCCCCAAACCCCGAGCGGGAAGTCCTACAATGAGCAGTTCTTC.

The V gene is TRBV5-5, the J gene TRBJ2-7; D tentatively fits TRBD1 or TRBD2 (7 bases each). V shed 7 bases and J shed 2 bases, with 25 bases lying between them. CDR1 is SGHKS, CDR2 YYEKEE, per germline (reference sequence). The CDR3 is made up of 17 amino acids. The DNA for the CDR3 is TGTGCCAGCGCGGGGCCAAGAAAGGGAGGGGGCCCCTACGAGCAGTACTTC. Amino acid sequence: CASAGPRKGGGPYEQYF.

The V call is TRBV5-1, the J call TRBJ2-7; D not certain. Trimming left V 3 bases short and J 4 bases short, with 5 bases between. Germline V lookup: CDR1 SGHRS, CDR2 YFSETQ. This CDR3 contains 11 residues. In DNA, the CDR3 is TGCGCCAGCAGCTCCTCATACGAGCAGTACTTC. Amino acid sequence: CASSSSYEQYF.

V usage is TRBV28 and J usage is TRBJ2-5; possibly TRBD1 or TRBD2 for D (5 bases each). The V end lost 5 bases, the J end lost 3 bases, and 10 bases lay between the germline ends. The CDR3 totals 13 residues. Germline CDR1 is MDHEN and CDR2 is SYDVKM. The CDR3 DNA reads TGTGCCAGCAGTCCCCTGGGGGAAGAGACCCAGTACTTC. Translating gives CASSPLGEETQYF.

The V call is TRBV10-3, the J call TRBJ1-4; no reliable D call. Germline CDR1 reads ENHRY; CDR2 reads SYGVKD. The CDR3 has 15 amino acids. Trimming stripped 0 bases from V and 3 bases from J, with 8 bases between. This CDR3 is CAISESLHANEKLFF. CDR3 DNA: TGTGCCATCAGTGAGTCCCTGCACGCTAATGAAAAACTGTTTTTT.

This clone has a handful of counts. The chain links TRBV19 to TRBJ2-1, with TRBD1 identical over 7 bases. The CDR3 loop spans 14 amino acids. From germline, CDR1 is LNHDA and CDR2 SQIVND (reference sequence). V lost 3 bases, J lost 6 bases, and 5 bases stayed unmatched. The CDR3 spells CASSIVEGANEQFF. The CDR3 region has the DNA TGTGCCAGTAGTATTGTTGAGGGGGCCAATGAGCAGTTCTTC.

CDR3: CASSMWSGDNQPQHF. The CDR3 region has the DNA TGTGCCAGTAGTATGTGGTCAGGCGACAATCAGCCCCAGCATTTT. The V call is TRBV19, the J call TRBJ1-5; D gene uncertain. This CDR3 is built from 15 residues. Trimming left V 3 bases short and J 3 bases short, with 12 bases between. The germline V gene has CDR1 LNHDA and CDR2 SQIVND (reference sequence).

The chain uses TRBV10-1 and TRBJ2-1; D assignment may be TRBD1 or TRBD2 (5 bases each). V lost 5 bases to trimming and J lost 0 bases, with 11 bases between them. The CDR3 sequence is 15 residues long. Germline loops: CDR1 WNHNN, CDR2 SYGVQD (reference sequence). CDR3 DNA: TGCGCCAGCAGTAGGGACCTCAACTCCTACAATGAGCAGTTCTTC. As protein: CASSRDLNSYNEQFF.

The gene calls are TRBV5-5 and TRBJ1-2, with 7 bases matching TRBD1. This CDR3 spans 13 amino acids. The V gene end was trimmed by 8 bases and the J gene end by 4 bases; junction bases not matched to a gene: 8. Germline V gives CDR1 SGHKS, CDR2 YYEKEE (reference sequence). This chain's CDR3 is CASSGTESYGYTF. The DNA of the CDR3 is TGTGCCAGTTCAGGGACAGAGTCCTATGGCTACACCTTC.

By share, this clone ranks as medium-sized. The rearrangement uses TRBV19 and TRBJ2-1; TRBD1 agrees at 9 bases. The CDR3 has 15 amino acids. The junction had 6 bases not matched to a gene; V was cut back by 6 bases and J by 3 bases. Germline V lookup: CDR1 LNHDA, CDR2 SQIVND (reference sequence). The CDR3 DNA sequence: TGTGCCAGTAGCTGGGGACAGGGAGTCTACAATGAGCAGTTCTTC. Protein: CASSWGQGVYNEQFF. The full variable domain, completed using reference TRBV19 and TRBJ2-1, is DGGITQSPKYLFRKEGQNVTLSCEQNLNHDAMYWYRQDPGQGLRLIYYSQIVNDFQKGDIAEGYSVSREKKESFPLTVTSAQKNPTAFYLCASSWGQGVYNEQFFGPGTRLTVL.

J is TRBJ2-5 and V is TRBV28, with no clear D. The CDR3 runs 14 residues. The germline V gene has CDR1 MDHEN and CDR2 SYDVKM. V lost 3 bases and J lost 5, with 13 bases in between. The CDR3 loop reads CASSFSHLMETQYF. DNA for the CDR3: TGTGCCAGCAGTTTTTCTCACCTGATGGAGACCCAGTACTTC.

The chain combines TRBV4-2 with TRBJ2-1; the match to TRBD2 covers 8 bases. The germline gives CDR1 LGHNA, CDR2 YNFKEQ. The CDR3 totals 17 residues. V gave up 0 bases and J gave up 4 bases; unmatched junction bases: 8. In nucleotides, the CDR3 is TGTGCCAGCAGCCAAGATGGACTAGCACAGAGGTACAATGAGCAGTTCTTC. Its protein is CASSQDGLAQRYNEQFF.

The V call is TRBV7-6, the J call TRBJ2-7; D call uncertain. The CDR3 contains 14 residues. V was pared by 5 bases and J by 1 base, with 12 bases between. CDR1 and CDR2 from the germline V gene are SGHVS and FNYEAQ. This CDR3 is CASSASDGSYEQYF. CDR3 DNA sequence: TGTGCCAGCAGCGCCAGCGACGGGTCCTACGAGCAGTACTTC.

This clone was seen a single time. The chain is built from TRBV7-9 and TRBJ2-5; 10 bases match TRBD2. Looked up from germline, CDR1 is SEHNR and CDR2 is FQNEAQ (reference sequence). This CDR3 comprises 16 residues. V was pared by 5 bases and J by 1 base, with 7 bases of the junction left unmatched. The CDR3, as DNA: TGTGCCAGCAGCCGAAGACTAGCGGGCCTCCAAGAGACCCAGTACTTC. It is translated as CASSRRLAGLQETQYF.